These 23 T cell receptor beta chains were sequenced from one sample in a study of cytomegalovirus exposure and HLA in healthy donors. PCR amplification relied on 60 Vbeta primers (plus 13 Jbeta primers). Generated by immunoSEQ multiplex PCR, the TCRdb table keeps only in-frame clones and is missing some. The sample carries 200,000 to 250,000 clones, about 85% recorded once. The sequencing input was PBMCs. The receptors were sampled from a human donor in good health.

The genes are TRBV6-5 and TRBJ2-7; D is perhaps TRBD1 (5 bases). Trimming took 0 bases from V and 4 from J, leaving 10 bases between them. The CDR3 contains 14 residues. CDR1 and CDR2 from the germline V gene are MNHEY and SVGAGI. CDR3 region: CASSYSQGNYEQYF. CDR3 in DNA: TGTGCCAGCAGTTACTCGCAGGGCAATTACGAGCAGTACTTC.

The chain's CDR3 is CASSIGLAGGVDEQFF. The DNA for the CDR3 is TGTGCCAGCAGCATCGGACTAGCGGGAGGAGTCGATGAGCAGTTCTTC. V gene TRBV7-9 combines with J gene TRBJ2-1; the match to TRBD2 covers 14 bases. The CDR3 covers 16 residues. V was pared by 5 bases and J by 8 bases, with 8 bases of the junction left unmatched. Germline assignment: CDR1 SEHNR and CDR2 FQNEAQ (reference sequence). The variable domain in full, with the rest retrieved from reference TRBV7-9 and TRBJ2-1, is DTGVSQNPRHKITKRGQNVTFRCDPISEHNRLYWYRQTLGQGPEFLTYFQNEAQLEKSRLLSDRFSAERPKGSFSTLEIQRTEQGDSAMYLCASSIGLAGGVDEQFFGPGTRLTVL.

The chain carries TRBV30 and TRBJ2-3, with no clear D. CDR1 and CDR2 from the germline V gene are GTSNPN and SVGIG (reference sequence). Trimming cost V 5 bases and J 0 bases, with 9 bases left between them. This CDR3 contains 13 residues. The CDR3 DNA sequence: TGTGCCTGGGACTTACACAGCACAGATACGCAGTATTTT. This encodes CAWDLHSTDTQYF.

This chain links TRBV5-1 with TRBJ2-3, with 10 nucleotides matching TRBD2. The V gene's germline CDR1 is SGHRS and CDR2 YFSETQ. The CDR3 covers 16 residues. Trimming took 4 bases from V and 4 from J; bases not matched to a gene: 9. The CDR3: CASSTRPSGSADTQYF. The DNA of the CDR3 is TGCGCCAGCAGCACGAGACCTAGCGGGAGCGCAGATACGCAGTATTTT.

V is TRBV5-4 and J is TRBJ2-1; 14 nucleotides align to TRBD2. The CDR3 sequence is 16 residues long. Germline assignment: CDR1 SGHNT and CDR2 YYREEE (reference sequence). V dropped 4 bases and J dropped 6; count of bases not matched to a gene: 6. The CDR3 reads CASSAEGLAGVNEQFF. CDR3 sequence (DNA): TGTGCCAGCAGCGCCGAGGGACTAGCGGGAGTCAATGAGCAGTTCTTC. The whole variable domain, remainder taken from reference TRBV5-4 and TRBJ2-1, is ETGVTQSPTHLIKTRGQQVTLRCSSQSGHNTVSWYQQALGQGPQFIFQYYREEENGRGNFPPRFSGLQFPNYSSELNVNALELDDSALYLCASSAEGLAGVNEQFFGPGTRLTVL.

The J gene is TRBJ2-5, the V gene TRBV7-3; TRBD1 matches 8 bases. This CDR3 is 17 amino acids long. The V gene's germline CDR1 is SGHTA and CDR2 FQGTGA. The ends lost 3 bases at V and 5 bases at J; junction bases unmatched: 14. CDR3 loop: CASSFAQGVRFGETQYF. The DNA of the CDR3 is TGTGCCAGCAGCTTCGCACAGGGGGTAAGGTTCGGTGAGACCCAGTACTTC. The complete variable domain, with remaining parts taken from reference TRBV7-3 and TRBJ2-5, reads GAGVSQTPSNKVTEKGKYVELRCDPISGHTALYWYRQSLGQGPEFLIYFQGTGAADDSGLPNDRFFAVRPEGSVSTLKIQRTERGDSAVYLCASSFAQGVRFGETQYFGPGTRLLVL.

The V call is TRBV7-9, the J call TRBJ2-5, with a tentative D call TRBD2 (6 bases). CDR1 and CDR2 from the germline V gene are SEHNR and FQNEAQ (reference sequence). The CDR3 consists of 15 residues. Between the trimmed V and J ends, which lost 1 base and 1 base, there was a span of 10 bases. CDR3 nucleotides: TGTGCCAGCAGCTTAGATGGGCGGGGCCAAGAGACCCAGTACTTC. Encoded protein: CASSLDGRGQETQYF.

J is TRBJ2-1 and V is TRBV4-1; 7 bases are a match to TRBD2. The ends lost 1 base at V and 4 bases at J; junction bases unmatched: 7. CDR1 is MGHRA, CDR2 YSYEKL, per germline. The CDR3 consists of 16 residues. CDR3: CASSQGTLAEYNEQFF. For the CDR3, the DNA is TGCGCCAGCAGCCAAGGAACTCTAGCGGAATACAATGAGCAGTTCTTC.

This rearrangement joins TRBV19 to TRBJ2-5, with a possible D match to TRBD1 (5 bases). The CDR3 sequence is 13 residues long. In germline, CDR1 is LNHDA, CDR2 SQIVND (reference sequence). Trimming stripped 6 bases from V and 2 bases from J, with 10 bases between. Here the CDR3 DNA reads TGTGCCAGTAGAGCGACAGCACAAGAGACCCAGTACTTC. It yields the protein CASRATAQETQYF.

This chain links TRBV29-1 with TRBJ1-1; 9 bases agree with TRBD1. Trimming at V came to 6 bases and at J to 4 bases, leaving 9 bases not matched to a gene. Germline CDR1 is SQVTM and CDR2 is ANQGSEA. This CDR3 region has 14 residues. The CDR3 bases are TGCAGCGTGAGGCGACAGGGGGTAGTCACTGAAGCTTTCTTT. Protein sequence: CSVRRQGVVTEAFF.

This clone was observed a handful of times. The same CDR3 is also encoded by other DNA sequences in this sample. J is TRBJ1-4 and V is TRBV15; D is unclear. The CDR3 is 15 amino acids. Germline V gene lookup returns CDR1 LNHNV and CDR2 YYDKDF (reference sequence). V lost 1 base to trimming and J lost 5 bases, with 11 bases between them. The CDR3 region is CATSRGGFENEKLFF. CDR3 DNA sequence: TGTGCCACCAGCAGAGGAGGGTTCGAGAATGAAAAACTGTTTTTT.

The chain recombines TRBV7-3 with TRBJ2-1, with D perhaps matching TRBD2 (6 bases). In germline, CDR1 is SGHTA, CDR2 FQGTGA. CDR3 size: 17 residues. Trimming shortened V by 5 bases and J by 0 bases, and 17 bases separated the two germline ends. CDR3 coding DNA: TGTGCCAGCAGCCCATTAAGTTCCGGGAGCTCCTACAATGAGCAGTTCTTC. Protein: CASSPLSSGSSYNEQFF.

The V call is TRBV6-5, the J call TRBJ1-1; a possible D gene is TRBD1 (5 bases). The CDR3 is 15 residues long. V lost 6 bases and J lost 0, with 14 bases in between. Germline V gene data show CDR1 as MNHEY and CDR2 as SVGAGI. CDR3 sequence reads: CASSPASTVNTEAFF. For the CDR3, the DNA is TGTGCCAGCAGCCCAGCCTCGACAGTGAACACTGAAGCTTTCTTT.

The rearrangement joins TRBV7-2 to TRBJ2-7; 13 bases agree with TRBD2. This CDR3 region has 18 residues. With V trimmed by 1 base and J by 4 bases, 10 bases remained unmatched. CDR1 and CDR2 from the germline V gene are SGHTA and FQGNSA. The CDR3 region has the DNA TGTGCCAGCAGCTTAGTTGGAACTAGCGGGAGGGCCGCGTACGAGCAGTACTTC. This codes for CASSLVGTSGRAAYEQYF.

The V gene is TRBV5-4, the J gene TRBJ2-5; no clear D gene. The length of the CDR3 is 14 residues. V was pared by 0 bases and J by 1 base, with 7 bases between. CDR1 and CDR2 (germline): SGHNT, YYREEE (reference sequence). CDR3 coding DNA: TGTGCCAGCAGCTTGGCCCGTCTCCAAGAGACCCAGTACTTC. This translates into CASSLARLQETQYF.

The chain links TRBV7-2 to TRBJ2-7; a possible D gene is TRBD1 (6 bases). This CDR3 spans 15 amino acids. V lost 5 bases and J lost 3, with 17 bases in between. Germline lookup yields CDR1 SGHTA and CDR2 FQGNSA. The DNA for the CDR3 is TGTGCCAGCAGCCCACTTCGGACAGCTCGCTACGAGCAGTACTTC. It is translated as CASSPLRTARYEQYF.

The rearrangement joins TRBV6-1 to TRBJ1-1; tentatively, D is TRBD1 (6 bases). Per germline, CDR1 MNHNS and CDR2 SASEGT. V was shortened by 9 bases and J by 1 base, with 15 bases between the two germline ends. The CDR3 has 14 residues. Written as DNA, the CDR3 is TGTGCCAGTTTCCCCGGACAGACGAACACTGAAGCTTTCTTT. Translation gives CASFPGQTNTEAFF.

The V call is TRBV29-1, the J call TRBJ2-7; D call uncertain. The CDR3 runs to 12 residues. V was cut by 3 bases and J by 3 bases, with 9 bases left in between. Looked up from germline, CDR1 is SQVTM and CDR2 is ANQGSEA. In DNA form, the CDR3 reads TGCAGCGTTGACAGCGATGGCTACGAGCAGTACTTC. Translation gives CSVDSDGYEQYF.

The chain carries TRBV7-3 and TRBJ1-1; a weak D match, TRBD1 (6 bases). Trimming pared 1 base from V and 11 bases from J, leaving 17 bases between. CDR3 length: 14 amino acids. Germline V gene lookup returns CDR1 SGHTA and CDR2 FQGTGA. The CDR3 DNA reads as TGTGCCAGCAGCTTAAAGGGGGGGGGTGGGGAGGCTTTCTTT. Its translation: CASSLKGGGGEAFF.

The rearrangement joins TRBV5-8 to TRBJ2-7; 7 nucleotides agree with TRBD2. Germline CDR1 SGHTS, CDR2 YDEGEE. V was clipped by 2 bases and J by 5 bases; unmatched bases: 1. The CDR3 covers 12 residues. CDR3 protein: CASSLLANEQYF. In nucleotides, the CDR3 is TGTGCCAGCAGCTTACTAGCGAACGAGCAGTACTTC.

CDR3 bases: TGTGCCAGCAGCTCGTTCGGGACAGGCTACGAGCAGTACTTC. The encoded protein is CASSSFGTGYEQYF. V gene TRBV5-6 combines with J gene TRBJ2-5; 8 bases map to TRBD1. With the DNA end fitting TRBJ2-7 better, the J assignment may be wrong. CDR3 length: 14 amino acids. Per germline, CDR1 SGHDT and CDR2 YYEEEE.

Of note for this clone: Additional DNA sequences in this sample encode the identical CDR3. The chain combines TRBV27 with TRBJ2-2; 9 positions agree with TRBD1. CDR3 size: 16 residues. Per the germline V gene, CDR1 is MNHEY and CDR2 is SMNVEV (reference sequence). The ends lost 3 bases at V and 3 bases at J; junction bases unmatched: 5. CDR3: CASSFMGQGDTGELFF. CDR3 coding DNA: TGTGCCAGCAGTTTTATGGGACAGGGTGACACCGGGGAGCTGTTTTTT.

The chain couples TRBV15 to TRBJ1-1, with D possibly TRBD1 on 6 matching bases. Trimming took 1 base from V and 4 from J, leaving 22 bases between them. The CDR3 has 18 amino acids. From germline, CDR1 is LNHNV and CDR2 YYDKDF (reference sequence). CDR3 region: CATSRGFWIGGHATEAFF. In DNA, the CDR3 is TGTGCCACCAGCAGAGGGTTTTGGATCGGGGGGCACGCCACTGAAGCTTTCTTT.